The clone carrying this T cell receptor (beta chain) has more than one count but fewer than ten. As yet, its antigen is unknown. Original data processing: Across clinicopathological groups, CDR3 differences served as the basis for building a distant-metastasis classifier for papillary thyroid cancer. TCRdb re-clonotyped the PCR reads via MiXCR. It is TCRdb's table, rather than the study itself, that gives the V and J calls and clone size. The table includes about 19,000 clones, approximately 25% detected once. Trimming left V 8 bases short and J 2 bases short, with 12 bases between. The CDR3 has 13 amino acids. The germline gives CDR1 MNHEY, CDR2 SVGEGT. The record originates from a study of metastatic and nonmetastatic thyroid tumors. For the study at large: The comparison covered peripheral blood and tumor or nodule tissue in malignant and benign thyroid patients.

No patient had received any treatment before thyroid surgery. Broader study findings: Patients with malignant thyroid tumors reportedly had significantly higher TCR beta diversity than those with benign nodules, in blood and tumor.

J is TRBJ2-5 and V is TRBV6-2 or TRBV6-3; D is ambiguous. Source material: blood. This TCR was recovered from a male donor with papillary thyroid cancer or a benign thyroid nodule (not recorded which). Some clones in this sample may be carry-over from other donors' samples. The CDR3 DNA reads as TGTGCCAGCGGCCGGCAGTCTCAAGAGACCCAGTACTTC. It is translated as CASGRQSQETQYF.